This TCR beta chain comes out of a study of T cells in Graves' hyperthyroidism and ophthalmopathy. Findings of the study overall: Blood also held most thyroid clonotypes expanded beyond 0.001.

Only a few counts were recorded for this clonotype. Its target is not known. Researchers took RNA transcripts and amplified the TCR beta CDR3 regions from them. First-round RT-PCR of the TCR CDR3 relied on the HTBI primer set. TCRdb recomputed calls from the multiplex PCR reads with MiXCR, one row per CDR3 protein. The table shows 550,000 to 650,000 distinct CDR3 sequences, with more than 11% occurring only once. CDR1 and CDR2 from the germline V gene are LNHDA and SQIVND (reference sequence). The CDR3 contains 15 residues. V dropped 1 base and J dropped 4 bases, with 8 bases sitting between them. V and J are TRBV19 and TRBJ2-6; maybe TRBD1 (6 bases). The material sequenced was blood. The TCR was taken from a woman in her twenties or thirties with Graves' hyperthyroidism that later progressed to Graves' ophthalmopathy. CDR3 in DNA: TGTGCCAGTAGTATAGCAGGGGCCGGGGCCAACGTCCTGACTTTC. This codes for CASSIAGAGANVLTF.